The 18 T cell receptor beta chains in this list originate from one sample, sequenced in a study of blood T cell repertoires in COVID-19. The data were produced by immunoSEQ multiplex PCR, yet TCRdb's version contains in-frame clones alone and is incomplete. The table lists about 160,000 clones, roughly 81% of them singletons. The sequenced material came from peripheral blood. These TCRs come from a woman between 45 and 65 years old with COVID-19, enrolled during active disease.

V usage is TRBV5-6 and J usage is TRBJ1-1; weak D call: TRBD1 (5 bases). Germline V gene sequence: CDR1 SGHDT, CDR2 YYEEEE. This CDR3 is built from 16 residues. The V gene lost 1 base and the J gene lost 2 bases, with 15 bases spanning the gap. CDR3 sequence: CASSLLGQGLNTEAFF. The CDR3 DNA sequence: TGTGCCAGCAGCTTGTTGGGGCAGGGTCTTAACACTGAAGCTTTCTTT.

This rearrangement joins TRBV5-1 to TRBJ2-3, with 13 bases identical to TRBD2. Per the germline V gene, CDR1 is SGHRS and CDR2 is YFSETQ. Germline trimming cut 0 bases from V and 4 bases from J; bases unmatched to any gene: 8. CDR3 length: 18 residues. The CDR3: CASSLVLAGGPGADTQYF. The CDR3 DNA is TGCGCCAGCAGCTTGGTACTAGCGGGGGGGCCTGGCGCAGATACGCAGTATTTT.

This chain links TRBV2 with TRBJ1-3, with 8 bases lining up with TRBD1. CDR3 length equals 16 residues. Germline CDR1 is SNHLY and CDR2 is FYNNEI. The junction had 5 bases not matched to a gene; V was cut back by 2 bases and J by 2 bases. In DNA, the CDR3 is TGTGCCAGCAGTGAACAGGGGGCGAGTGCTGGAAACACCATATATTTT. It translates to CASSEQGASAGNTIYF. Complete variable domain (other parts from reference TRBV2 and TRBJ1-3): EPEVTQTPSHQVTQMGQEVILRCVPISNHLYFYWYRQILGQKVEFLVSFYNNEISEKSEIFDDQFSVERPDGSNFTLKIRSTKLEDSAMYFCASSEQGASAGNTIYFGEGSWLTVV.

J is TRBJ1-4 and V is TRBV5-1; D uncertain. The CDR3 is 14 residues long. V was shortened by 5 bases and J by 4 bases, with 12 bases between the two germline ends. The germline V gene has CDR1 SGHRS and CDR2 YFSETQ. CDR3: CASSREPVNEKLFF. The CDR3 DNA sequence: TGCGCCAGCAGTAGGGAGCCAGTTAATGAAAAACTGTTTTTT. Full variable domain (rest looked up from reference TRBV5-1 and TRBJ1-4): KAGVTQTPRYLIKTRGQQVTLSCSPISGHRSVSWYQQTPGQGLQFLFEYFSETQRNKGNFPGRFSGRQFSNSRSEMNVSTLELGDSALYLCASSREPVNEKLFFGSGTQLSVL.

CDR3 region: CASSLSGLPYQETQYF. CDR3 in DNA: TGCGCCAGCAGCTTGTCGGGACTTCCGTACCAAGAGACCCAGTACTTC. The chain employs TRBV5-1 and TRBJ2-5; tentative D call: TRBD2 (6 bases). This CDR3 has 16 residues. V lost 1 base and J lost 0, with 13 bases in between. Germline-derived CDR1 and CDR2 are SGHRS and YFSETQ.

On this clone itself: A much larger clonotype is one base distant, so this may be a read error. The same CDR3 can be traced to other DNA sequences in this sample. The gene calls are TRBV25-1 and TRBJ1-1, with 7 nucleotides matching TRBD1. The V gene's germline CDR1 is MGHDK and CDR2 SYGVNS. Losses at the gene ends were 4 bases for V and 0 bases for J; bases not matched to a gene: 11. There are 17 residues in the CDR3. CDR3 amino acids: CASSAIRDRDMNTEAFF. The CDR3, as DNA: TGTGCCAGCAGTGCGATCCGAGACAGGGACATGAACACTGAAGCTTTCTTT.

This chain uses TRBV29-1 with TRBJ1-4, with a possible D match to TRBD1 (6 bases). Germline lookup yields CDR1 SQVTM and CDR2 ANQGSEA. V was trimmed by 4 bases and J by 3 bases, leaving 12 bases between them. The CDR3 spans 14 residues. CDR3: CSVVSAGANEKLFF. CDR3 DNA sequence: TGCAGCGTTGTATCGGCAGGGGCTAATGAAAAACTGTTTTTT.

V gene TRBV10-3 combines with J gene TRBJ1-2; 9 bases fit TRBD1. V dropped 10 bases and J dropped 0; count of bases not matched to a gene: 9. Germline assignment: CDR1 ENHRY and CDR2 SYGVKD. The CDR3 consists of 15 residues. CDR3 loop: CATLAQGAPNYGYTF. The CDR3, as DNA: TGTGCCACCCTGGCACAGGGGGCTCCTAACTATGGCTACACCTTC.

CDR3 in DNA: TGTGCCAGCAGCGACAGGTTGAGCTCCTACGAGCAGTACTTC. Its translation is CASSDRLSSYEQYF. The chain joins TRBV7-6 to TRBJ2-7, with a possible D match to TRBD1 (6 bases). Germline V lookup: CDR1 SGHVS, CDR2 FNYEAQ. V was cut by 5 bases and J by 0 bases, with 11 bases left in between. The CDR3 runs 14 residues.

The rearrangement uses TRBV6-5 and TRBJ2-1, with 8 nucleotides matching TRBD2. The CDR3 contains 12 residues. Germline assignment: CDR1 MNHEY and CDR2 SVGAGI. After removal of 0 bases from V and 12 bases from J, the junction contained 1 base not matched to a gene. The CDR3 coding sequence is TGTGCCAGCAGTTACTCTGGACTAGCGCAGTTCTTC. It is translated as CASSYSGLAQFF.

This chain links TRBV5-6 with TRBJ1-2, with D unclear. The germline V gene encodes CDR1 SGHDT and CDR2 YYEEEE. V was shortened by 1 base and J by 5 bases, with 9 bases between the two germline ends. The CDR3 sequence is 13 residues long. The CDR3 spells CASSLYREYGYTF. The CDR3 coding sequence is TGTGCCAGCAGCTTGTACAGAGAATATGGCTACACCTTC.

V and J are TRBV9 and TRBJ2-5; 8 nucleotides agree with TRBD2. J gave up 1 base and V 0 bases, and 8 bases lay outside the gene matches. The CDR3 contains 17 residues. Germline CDR1 is SGDLS and CDR2 is YYNGEE. CDR3 sequence: CASSVALTGGLQETQYF. CDR3 DNA: TGTGCCAGCAGCGTAGCTCTCACGGGGGGGCTCCAAGAGACCCAGTACTTC.

The V call is TRBV4-2, the J call TRBJ2-2; TRBD1 matches at 7 bases. Germline V gene lookup returns CDR1 LGHNA and CDR2 YNFKEQ. The CDR3 extends over 14 amino acids. The J segment lost 4 bases and the V segment lost 4 bases, leaving 3 bases of the junction unmatched. In DNA, the CDR3 is TGTGCCAGCAGCCTTTCAGGGGGCACCGGGGAGCTGTTTTTT. Translation: CASSLSGGTGELFF.

The chain is built from TRBV6-2 or TRBV6-3 and TRBJ2-3; 13 bases fit TRBD2. CDR1 MNHEY and CDR2 SVGEGT come from the germline V gene. The CDR3 has 17 amino acids. V dropped 4 bases and J dropped 2; count of bases not matched to a gene: 6. The CDR3 sequence: CASSSGLAGAVTDTQYF. The DNA for the CDR3 is TGTGCCAGCAGTTCCGGACTAGCGGGGGCCGTCACAGATACGCAGTATTTT.

The chain recombines TRBV4-1 with TRBJ2-1; a weak D match, TRBD2 (5 bases). Trimming stripped 0 bases from V and 10 bases from J, with 7 bases between. The germline V gene encodes CDR1 MGHRA and CDR2 YSYEKL. The CDR3 sequence is 12 residues long. The CDR3 nucleotides are TGCGCCAGCAGCCAAGATCCGGGGGAGCAGTTCTTC. It is translated as CASSQDPGEQFF.

The V and J genes are TRBV6-4 and TRBJ2-5, with a weak D call TRBD2 (5 bases). The CDR3 is 15 residues long. V shed 6 bases and J shed 3 bases, with 17 bases lying between them. Germline V gene sequence: CDR1 MRHNA, CDR2 SNTAGT. CDR3 bases: TGTGCCAGCAGCGGGGATACAGAAAGAAAAGAGACCCAGTACTTC. Translated: CASSGDTERKETQYF.

The genes are TRBV5-1 and TRBJ2-1; 11 bases fit TRBD2. V shed 1 base, J shed 8 bases, and the junction held 8 bases outside the gene matches. The CDR3 covers 16 residues. Germline V CDR1 and CDR2: SGHRS, YFSETQ. CDR3 sequence (DNA): TGCGCCAGCAGCTTGCTTACGCTAGCGGGGGGCGATGAGCAGTTCTTC. It translates to CASSLLTLAGGDEQFF. The full variable domain, with the rest looked up from reference TRBV5-1 and TRBJ2-1, is KAGVTQTPRYLIKTRGQQVTLSCSPISGHRSVSWYQQTPGQGLQFLFEYFSETQRNKGNFPGRFSGRQFSNSRSEMNVSTLELGDSALYLCASSLLTLAGGDEQFFGPGTRLTVL.

This chain links TRBV27 with TRBJ2-7; D unclear. This CDR3 contains 14 residues. Germline V gives CDR1 MNHEY, CDR2 SMNVEV (reference sequence). Trimming took 6 bases from V and 2 from J, leaving 14 bases between them. CDR3 coding DNA: TGTGCCAGCAGGAGACGGAGCCCGCCCTACGAGCAGTACTTC. It yields the protein CASRRRSPPYEQYF.